A selection of T cell receptor beta chains follows, all from one sample in a study of T cells after yellow fever vaccination. One entry per CDR3 protein results from TCRdb running MiXCR on the 5' RACE reads. The sample records about 130,000 distinct CDR3 sequences, more than 6% being singletons. The source was CD4+ T cells sorted from PBMCs, collected approximately 11 days after the first yellow fever vaccination. The receptors here all came from a young man who received the YFV17D yellow fever vaccine. The CDR3 runs from the conserved cysteine through the conserved F or W. The D gene is left open where the match is weak. Size tells how often a clone was seen (once, few, many) or the class of an expanded clone, and some rows leave it out.

.	.	TRBJ1-1	TRBV12-3/TRBV12-4	TGTGCCAGCAGTTTCGCCTCCGGAACTAACACTGAAGCTTTCTTT	CASSFASGTNTEAFF
many	TRBD2	TRBJ2-1	TRBV7-2	TGTGCCAGCAGCTTGACTAGCGGGGTCTCCTACAATGAGCAGTTCTTC	CASSLTSGVSYNEQFF
many	.	TRBJ2-1	TRBV5-1	TGCGCCAGCAGCTTTACCTACAGGTATGGGGGCTCCTACAATGAGCAGTTCTTC	CASSFTYRYGGSYNEQFF
many	.	TRBJ2-3	TRBV7-2	TGTGCCAGCAGCCCCTATAGCACAGATACGCAGTATTTT	CASSPYSTDTQYF
many	.	TRBJ1-4	TRBV20-1	TGCAGTGCTCCGGGTTATGAAAAACTGTTTTTT	CSAPGYEKLFF
many	TRBD1	TRBJ1-1	TRBV5-1	TGCGCCAGCAGCCCCGGGACAGGGAACACTGAAGCTTTCTTT	CASSPGTGNTEAFF
many	.	TRBJ1-5	TRBV6-2/TRBV6-3	TGTGCCAGCAGTTACTCCGGGGGCAATCAGCCCCAGCATTTT	CASSYSGGNQPQHF
many	TRBD1	TRBJ2-5	TRBV29-1	TGCAGCGCCACCCGCGGACAGGGCCAGGAGGCCCAGTACTTC	CSATRGQGQEAQYF
many	.	TRBJ2-1	TRBV7-2	TGTGCCAGCAGCAACGGGATCTATCACAATGAGCAGTTCTTC	CASSNGIYHNEQFF
many	TRBD2	TRBJ2-2	TRBV10-3	TGTGCCACCTCCCCGGGCAGCGGGGGGGCCGGGGAGCTGTTTTTT	CATSPGSGGAGELFF
many	.	TRBJ1-3	TRBV5-1	TGCGCCAGCAGCTTGGCCGCGGGGACCTCTGGAAACACCATATATTTT	CASSLAAGTSGNTIYF
few	TRBD2	TRBJ2-2	TRBV7-7	TGTGCCAGCAGCCCCCGGGCTAGCGGGGGGGCGGGGGAGCTGTTTTTT	CASSPRASGGAGELFF
many	.	TRBJ2-3	TRBV5-4	TGTGCCAGCAGCTTGGTGGGACCAGATACGCAGTATTTT	CASSLVGPDTQYF
few	.	TRBJ1-1	TRBV5-1	TGCGCCAGCAGCTACTCGGACCCCGAGAACACTGAAGCTTTCTTT	CASSYSDPENTEAFF
many	.	TRBJ2-3	TRBV7-2	TGTGCCAGCAGCTTGTCGGTCCGAGAGGACAGAGATACGCAGTATTTT	CASSLSVREDRDTQYF
many	TRBD2	TRBJ2-3	TRBV4-1	TGCGCCAGCAGGTCGACTAGCGGGGGGGCCAGAGATACGCAGTATTTT	CASRSTSGGARDTQYF
many	.	TRBJ2-5	TRBV7-2	TGTGCCAGCAGCTTTTCCGGGAAAGAGACCCAGTACTTC	CASSFSGKETQYF
many	.	TRBJ1-2	TRBV7-2	TGTGCCAGCAGCCCTACCCCCCAGGATGGCTACACCTTC	CASSPTPQDGYTF
many	TRBD2	TRBJ2-2	TRBV15	TGTGCCGCCCGCCAGGGACTAGCGAACACCGGGGAGCTGTTTTTT	CAARQGLANTGELFF
many	.	TRBJ2-3	TRBV5-1	TGCGCCAGCAGCTTGGACGGGCCAGATACGCAGTATTTT	CASSLDGPDTQYF
many	TRBD1	TRBJ1-3	TRBV20-1	TGCAGTGCTAGAGATAGGCACAGGGGCTCTGGAAACACCATATATTTT	CSARDRHRGSGNTIYF
many	.	TRBJ1-5	TRBV20-1	TGCAGTGCTAGAGTCGGCCTCGATAATCAGCCCCAGCATTTT	CSARVGLDNQPQHF
many	.	TRBJ1-2	TRBV20-1	TGCAGTGCTAGACACTATGGCTACACCTTC	CSARHYGYTF
many	TRBD1	TRBJ2-5	TRBV29-1	TGCAGCGCACACAGGGGGTTGGGAGAGACCCAGTACTTC	CSAHRGLGETQYF
many	.	TRBJ1-5	TRBV29-1	TGCAGCGTTGCTTGGGGCAATCAGCCCCAGCATTTT	CSVAWGNQPQHF
.	TRBD1	TRBJ2-1	TRBV7-2	TGTGCCAGCAGCTTAGTGACAGGGGGCAATGAGCAGTTCTTC	CASSLVTGGNEQFF
many	.	TRBJ2-3	TRBV7-9	TGTGCCAGCAGCTTGCCCAGGATCGGCACAGATACGCAGTATTTT	CASSLPRIGTDTQYF
many	.	TRBJ2-5	TRBV5-1	TGCGCCAGCAGCGACCCACAGGGCGGGGAGACCCAGTACTTC	CASSDPQGGETQYF
many	.	TRBJ2-3	TRBV7-2	TGTGCCAGCAGCGCCCGGGTCACAGATACGCAGTATTTT	CASSARVTDTQYF
many	.	TRBJ2-7	TRBV27	TGTGCCAGCAGTACGAGGTGGGGGAGTGCCTACGAGCAGTACTTC	CASSTRWGSAYEQYF
many	.	TRBJ1-3	TRBV9	TGTGCCAGCAGCGCCTTTGGGTCCCCCTCTGGAAACACCATATATTTT	CASSAFGSPSGNTIYF
few	.	TRBJ1-1	TRBV7-8	TGTGCCAGCAGCTTAGAGGCTGTCGGGAACACTGAAGCTTTCTTT	CASSLEAVGNTEAFF
many	TRBD1	TRBJ1-5	TRBV10-3	TGTGCCATCGGGGACAGTTATCAGCCCCAGCATTTT	CAIGDSYQPQHF
.	.	TRBJ1-2	TRBV12-3/TRBV12-4	TGTGCCAGCAGAGCCAGGGAACACCTCTATGGCTACACCTTC	CASRAREHLYGYTF
many	.	TRBJ2-7	TRBV27	TGTGCCAGCAGACCTGACCGGGGTGCGCAGTACTTC	CASRPDRGAQYF
many	TRBD1	TRBJ1-1	TRBV20-1	TGCAGTGCTAGGGACAGGTTTGAAGCTTTCTTT	CSARDRFEAFF
once	.	TRBJ1-1	TRBV20-1	TGCAGTTCCCTTCTTGGGGGGTTTGACACTGAAGCTTTCTTT	CSSLLGGFDTEAFF
many	.	TRBJ2-5	TRBV18	TGTGCCAGCTCACTCTTACCGGCCCGGTTCGGCGAGACCCAGTACTTC	CASSLLPARFGETQYF
many	.	TRBJ2-4	TRBV5-6	TGTGCCAGCAGTTTACTTCGGGGGCAAATAGCCAAAAACATTCAGTACTTC	CASSLLRGQIAKNIQYF
few	.	TRBJ1-2	TRBV5-4	TGTGCCAGCAGCTTGGCGGTGGCGGCCGACTTTGGGTACACCTTC	CASSLAVAADFGYTF
.	.	TRBJ1-5	TRBV24-1	TGTGCCACCAGTGACCTACAGGGATTTTATAGCAATCAGCCCCAGCATTTT	CATSDLQGFYSNQPQHF
.	TRBD1	TRBJ1-4	TRBV7-2	TGTGCCAGCAACTGGAACCCGGGACAGGGGGCTCGGGGACTGTTTTTT	CASNWNPGQGARGLFF
many	.	TRBJ2-2	TRBV5-1	TGCGCCAGCAGCTGGGGCATGGGGAACACCGGGGAGCTGTTTTTT	CASSWGMGNTGELFF
.	.	TRBJ2-5	TRBV5-1	TGCGCCAGCAGGGCGGGTGGCCAAGAGACCCAGTACTTC	CASRAGGQETQYF
few	TRBD1	TRBJ2-7	TRBV4-3	TGCGCCAGCAGCCAGGGGGACCGGGACAGGGGCGAGCAGTACTTC	CASSQGDRDRGEQYF
many	TRBD1	TRBJ1-1	TRBV29-1	TGCAGCGTTGATGAAGGGGGCGGAACTGAAGCTTTCTTT	CSVDEGGGTEAFF
few	TRBD1	TRBJ1-6	TRBV25-1	TGTGCCAGCAGTGAACATTACGGGACAGGCAAAACACCCCTCCACTTT	CASSEHYGTGKTPLHF
many	.	TRBJ2-5	TRBV18	TGTGCCAGCTCATCGACTATCCAAGAGACCCAGTACTTC	CASSSTIQETQYF
many	.	TRBJ2-1	TRBV30	TGTGCCTGGAGTCGACAGATCGATGAGCAGTTCTTC	CAWSRQIDEQFF
few	TRBD2	TRBJ2-1	TRBV6-1	TGTGCCAGCAGTGAAGGACTAGCGGGGAACAATGAGCAGTTCTTC	CASSEGLAGNNEQFF
many	.	TRBJ2-1	TRBV4-3	TGCGCCAGCAGCCAAGATGCACTAGCCAGAAACAATGAGCAGTTCTTC	CASSQDALARNNEQFF
many	.	TRBJ2-1	TRBV10-3	TGTGCCATCAGTGAGTCATGGGCTACCGATGAGCAGTTCTTC	CAISESWATDEQFF
many	TRBD1	TRBJ1-1	TRBV28	TGTGCCAGCAGTTTACGACAGGGTTGGACTGAAGCTTTCTTT	CASSLRQGWTEAFF